The next 16 T cell receptor beta chains were all read from a single sample in a study of post-analysis software for immune sequencing data. Study-level points and caveats: Roughly five TRBV segments appeared more often in patients than in controls, and TRBV5-6, TRBV5-1 and TRBV20-1 were among these.

Antigens of these TCRs are unknown. Unique molecular identifiers tagged the TCR beta cDNA libraries. Each CDR3 protein gets one entry after TCRdb re-called the PCR reads with MiXCR. Of around 440,000 distinct CDR3 sequences listed, around 40% were seen once; the top ten hold 9.5% to 13%. Sequencing used blood. These receptor sequences come from a girl between 10 and 17 years old with multiple sclerosis.

This clonotype was picked up a small number of times. This chain links TRBV27 with TRBJ1-5; D is uncertain. The germline V gene has CDR1 MNHEY and CDR2 SMNVEV (reference sequence). V lost 5 bases and J lost 7, with 15 bases in between. The CDR3 length is 14 residues. The CDR3 loop is CASSTQVLGQPQHF. CDR3 bases: TGTGCCAGCAGTACCCAAGTGCTGGGCCAGCCCCAGCATTTT.

This clonotype was picked up a small number of times. The chain recombines TRBV27 with TRBJ2-7; a weak D match, TRBD2 (6 bases). Germline lookup yields CDR1 MNHEY and CDR2 SMNVEV (reference sequence). CDR3 length: 16 residues. V was clipped by 2 bases and J by 2 bases, with 16 bases between them. The CDR3, as DNA: TGTGCCAGCAGTTTACAGGGACTCTCCCCGACCTACGAGCAGTACTTC. Amino acids: CASSLQGLSPTYEQYF.

The CDR3 protein is CASSYSFGSRTGELFF. As DNA, the CDR3 is TGTGCCAGCAGTTACTCTTTCGGGAGTCGGACCGGGGAGCTGTTTTTT. The rearrangement links TRBV6-5 to TRBJ2-2; tentative D call: TRBD2 (6 bases). The germline V and J ends were trimmed by 0 bases and 5 bases, with 13 bases remaining between them. This CDR3 spans 16 amino acids. In germline, CDR1 is MNHEY, CDR2 SVGAGI.

The chain employs TRBV6-2 or TRBV6-3 and TRBJ2-6; D might be TRBD1 or TRBD2, each matching 6 bases. The CDR3 loop spans 15 amino acids. Germline CDR1 MNHEY, CDR2 SVGEGT. Trimming stripped 6 bases from V and 0 bases from J, with 9 bases between. The CDR3 region has the DNA TGTGCCAGCAGAAAGGGGGGCTCTGGGGCCAACGTCCTGACTTTC. This translates into CASRKGGSGANVLTF.

The table lists this clonotype with a count of one. The chain is built from TRBV19 and TRBJ1-5, with 7 bases that match TRBD1. This CDR3 is 15 amino acids long. Trimming cost V 5 bases and J 3 bases; bases outside gene matches: 7. Per germline, CDR1 LNHDA and CDR2 SQIVND (reference sequence). Here the CDR3 reads CASSRTTGYNQPQHF. CDR3 DNA: TGTGCCAGTAGTCGAACGACAGGGTACAATCAGCCCCAGCATTTT.

Regarding this clonotype: A read error is possible here, since a much larger clone lies one base away. The rearrangement joins TRBV29-1 to TRBJ2-7; the D gene is possibly TRBD2 (6 bases). The CDR3 loop spans 12 amino acids. V was pared by 3 bases and J by 2 bases, with 8 bases between. From germline, CDR1 is SQVTM and CDR2 ANQGSEA. As DNA, the CDR3 is TGCAGCGTTGAGGAGGGAACCTACGAGCAGTACTTC. It translates to CSVEEGTYEQYF.

This clonotype was seen a handful of times. The CDR3 sequence is CSATGQETQYF. The CDR3 coding sequence is TGCAGTGCTACGGGACAAGAGACCCAGTACTTC. V gene TRBV20-1 combines with J gene TRBJ2-5; tentatively, D is TRBD2 (5 bases). The V end lost 4 bases, the J end lost 2 bases, and 5 bases lay between the germline ends. Looked up from germline, CDR1 is DFQATT and CDR2 is SNEGSKA (reference sequence). CDR3 size: 11 residues.

The rearrangement joins TRBV20-1 to TRBJ1-5; D is perhaps TRBD1 (5 bases). V lost 2 bases and J lost 1, with 24 bases in between. CDR1 and CDR2 from the germline V gene are DFQATT and SNEGSKA (reference sequence). This CDR3 has 19 residues. CDR3 DNA sequence: TGCAGTGCTAGAAATTTAAAGTGGGGTGGACAAATAAGCAATCAGCCCCAGCATTTT. Encoded protein: CSARNLKWGGQISNQPQHF.

The chain joins TRBV20-1 to TRBJ2-5; no reliable D call. Deletions cut 3 bases from V and 2 bases from J, with 7 bases between. CDR1 is DFQATT and CDR2 is SNEGSKA in the germline V gene (reference sequence). CDR3 size: 12 residues. CDR3 region: CSARQRQETQYF. For the CDR3, the DNA is TGCAGTGCTAGGCAACGGCAAGAGACCCAGTACTTC.

The genes are TRBV5-1 and TRBJ1-6; 10 nucleotides align to TRBD1. V shed 2 bases and J 8 bases; nucleotides not matched to a gene: 7. This CDR3 has 16 amino acids. Germline values: CDR1 SGHRS, CDR2 YFSETQ. Written as DNA, the CDR3 is TGCGCCAGCAGCTTCCGGGACAGGGGTTCGGATTCACCCCTCCACTTT. This gives the protein CASSFRDRGSDSPLHF.

The rearrangement links TRBV2 to TRBJ2-5; a possible D gene is TRBD1 (5 bases). Germline V gene data show CDR1 as SNHLY and CDR2 as FYNNEI. Between the trimmed V and J ends, which lost 2 bases and 3 bases, there was a span of 7 bases. This CDR3 has 13 amino acids. The CDR3 is CASSEIREETQYF. CDR3 bases: TGTGCCAGCAGTGAAATCAGGGAAGAGACCCAGTACTTC.

The rearrangement links TRBV29-1 to TRBJ1-1; 10 positions match TRBD1. The CDR3 is 13 residues long. Germline-derived CDR1 and CDR2 are SQVTM and ANQGSEA. Trimming took 4 bases from V and 4 from J; bases not matched to a gene: 3. CDR3 protein: CSVAGQGSTEAFF. CDR3 DNA sequence: TGCAGCGTTGCGGGACAGGGGAGCACTGAAGCTTTCTTT.

V usage is TRBV6-5 and J usage is TRBJ2-5; weak D call: TRBD2 (5 bases). The tail of the sequence fits TRBJ2-7 better, so the J call may be wrong. CDR3 length: 15 amino acids. Germline V gene sequence: CDR1 MNHEY, CDR2 SVGAGI. DNA of the CDR3: TGTGCCAGCAGCCCTGGTCGGGGAATGGCCGGCGAGCAGTACTTC. Its translation is CASSPGRGMAGEQYF.

The chain couples TRBV2 to TRBJ2-7; D unclear. Trimming left V 6 bases short and J 5 bases short, with 11 bases between. CDR1 and CDR2 from the germline V gene are SNHLY and FYNNEI. CDR3 size: 12 residues. The DNA for the CDR3 is TGTGCCAGCAGAGCGAAACCGAACGAGCAGTACTTC. This encodes CASRAKPNEQYF.

This clonotype was seen many times. This chain links TRBV20-1 with TRBJ2-1; D possibly corresponds to TRBD2 (5 bases). V lost 5 bases and J lost 6, with 11 bases in between. CDR3 length: 12 residues. Germline-derived CDR1 and CDR2 are DFQATT and SNEGSKA (reference sequence). In DNA form, the CDR3 reads TGCAGTGCTTTCTCCACTAGCAATGAGCAGTTCTTC. It specifies CSAFSTSNEQFF.

This CDR3 reads CSARGDRASYEQYF. DNA for the CDR3: TGCAGTGCTAGAGGGGACAGGGCGTCCTACGAGCAGTACTTC. The chain uses TRBV20-1 and TRBJ2-7, with TRBD1 identical over 9 bases. CDR1 is DFQATT and CDR2 is SNEGSKA in the germline V gene (reference sequence). Losses at the gene ends were 1 base for V and 1 base for J; bases not matched to a gene: 2. The CDR3 has 14 amino acids.